These 6 T cell receptor beta chains came from one sample sequenced in a study of CD8+ T cells in alopecia areata. Extracted RNA was reverse transcribed, and the resulting cDNA served as sequencing template. Clones were read by immunoSEQ multiplex PCR, and TCRdb kept only the in-frame ones, dropping some. The repertoire holds 150,000 to 200,000 clones, with 55% to 75% as singletons. As to treatment: oral pan-JAK inhibitor, 5-10 mg twice daily. The sample was CD4+ T cells sorted from blood, taken at week 24, from a patient treated with tofacitinib. Receptors originate from a human donor with alopecia areata.

The genes are TRBV29-1 and TRBJ1-2, with D tentatively TRBD1 (6 bases). This CDR3 region has 14 residues. Germline V gene lookup returns CDR1 SQVTM and CDR2 ANQGSEA. V lost 3 bases to trimming and J lost 4 bases, with 15 bases between them. The CDR3 is CSVDGGGAGYGYTF. The CDR3 nucleotides are TGCAGCGTTGACGGCGGGGGCGCCGGCTATGGCTACACCTTC. Full variable domain (rest looked up from reference TRBV29-1 and TRBJ1-2): SAVISQKPSRDICQRGTSLTIQCQVDSQVTMMFWYRQQPGQSLTLIATANQGSEATYESGFVIDKFPISRPNLTFSTLTVSNMSPEDSSIYLCSVDGGGAGYGYTFGSGTRLTVV.

The rearrangement links TRBV7-6 to TRBJ2-7; 8 bases agree with TRBD1. Germline assignment: CDR1 SGHVS and CDR2 FNYEAQ. The CDR3 contains 14 residues. Losses at the gene ends were 1 base for V and 3 bases for J; bases not matched to a gene: 2. The CDR3 protein is CASSLGTGYYEQYF. In DNA, the CDR3 is TGTGCCAGCAGCTTAGGGACAGGGTACTACGAGCAGTACTTC.

The gene calls are TRBV30 and TRBJ1-2; the D is unclear. V was pared by 3 bases and J by 8 bases, with 7 bases between. CDR1 is GTSNPN, CDR2 SVGIG, per germline (reference sequence). This CDR3 has 10 residues. CDR3 region: CAWSSGGYTF. The CDR3 bases are TGTGCCTGGAGCTCTGGGGGCTACACCTTC.

This chain joins TRBV25-1 and TRBJ2-2, with D possibly being TRBD2 (5 bases). Germline CDR1 MGHDK, CDR2 SYGVNS. Trimming took 3 bases from V and 6 from J, leaving 14 bases between them. The CDR3 consists of 15 residues. The CDR3 loop is CASSDSVGRPGELFF. The CDR3 coding sequence is TGTGCCAGCAGTGATTCCGTTGGGAGACCCGGGGAGCTGTTTTTT.

The chain recombines TRBV7-2 with TRBJ1-1, with D uncertain. CDR3 length: 14 amino acids. Germline V gene sequence: CDR1 SGHTA, CDR2 FQGNSA. V gave up 0 bases and J gave up 4 bases, with 9 bases separating them. This CDR3 reads CASSLASYPTEAFF. CDR3 coding DNA: TGTGCCAGCAGCTTAGCGTCTTACCCCACTGAAGCTTTCTTT.

The genes are TRBV5-1 and TRBJ2-1; tentatively, D is TRBD2 (6 bases). Germline CDR1 SGHRS, CDR2 YFSETQ. Trimming stripped 3 bases from V and 9 bases from J, with 13 bases between. The CDR3 is 13 residues long. The CDR3 loop reads CASSSEGWGEQFF. In nucleotides, the CDR3 is TGCGCCAGCAGCTCGGAGGGATGGGGTGAGCAGTTCTTC.